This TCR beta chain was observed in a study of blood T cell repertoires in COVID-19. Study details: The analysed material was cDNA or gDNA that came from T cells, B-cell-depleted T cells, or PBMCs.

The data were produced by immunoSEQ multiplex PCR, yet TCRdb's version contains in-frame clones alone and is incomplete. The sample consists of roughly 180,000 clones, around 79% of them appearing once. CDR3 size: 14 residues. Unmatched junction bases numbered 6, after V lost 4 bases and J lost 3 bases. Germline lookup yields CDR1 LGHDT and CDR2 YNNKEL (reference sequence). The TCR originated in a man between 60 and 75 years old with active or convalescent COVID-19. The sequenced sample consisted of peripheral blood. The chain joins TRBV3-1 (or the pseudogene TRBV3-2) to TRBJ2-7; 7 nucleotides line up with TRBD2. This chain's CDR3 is CASSPPSGRYEQYF. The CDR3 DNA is TGTGCCAGCAGCCCCCCTAGCGGCCGCTACGAGCAGTACTTC.